This T cell receptor beta chain was recovered during a study of cytomegalovirus exposure and HLA in healthy donors. Study outcomes and limitations: The records held CMV serostatus as the only immune exposure information. TCR beta V segments were, for the most part, productive about 87% or about 30% of the time in an earlier analysis.

Amplification used 60 Vbeta primers and 13 Jbeta primers. TCRdb's copy holds only in-frame clones and misses some; the assay was immunoSEQ multiplex PCR. The sample holds approximately 190,000 clones, around 75% seen once. This CDR3 is 16 amino acids long. V gave up 4 bases and J gave up 7 bases; unmatched junction bases: 13. CDR1 is SGHVS, CDR2 FNYEAQ, per germline. Remarks on this clone: The antigen is undetermined.

The material sequenced was PBMCs. V gene TRBV7-6 combines with J gene TRBJ2-1, with TRBD2 matching 7 bases. This TCR derives from a woman aged 25-40 years in good health and CMV-seronegative. This CDR3 is CASSSMGGRYENEQFF. The CDR3 nucleotides are TGTGCCAGCAGCTCCATGGGCGGGAGATACGAAAATGAGCAGTTCTTC.